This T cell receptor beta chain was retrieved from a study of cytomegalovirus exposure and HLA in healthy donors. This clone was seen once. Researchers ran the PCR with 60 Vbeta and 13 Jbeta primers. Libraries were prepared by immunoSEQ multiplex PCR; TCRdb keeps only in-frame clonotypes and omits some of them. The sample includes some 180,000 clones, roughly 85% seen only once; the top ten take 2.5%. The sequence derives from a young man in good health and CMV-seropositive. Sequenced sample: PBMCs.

The CDR3 nucleotides are TGTGCCAGCAGCGCGGGGGGAGTTTCCCAAGAGACCCAGTACTTC. As protein: CASSAGGVSQETQYF. V and J are TRBV9 and TRBJ2-5; 7 bases line up with TRBD2. The CDR3 contains 15 residues. Losses at the gene ends were 3 bases for V and 1 base for J; bases not matched to a gene: 6. From germline, CDR1 is SGDLS and CDR2 YYNGEE.